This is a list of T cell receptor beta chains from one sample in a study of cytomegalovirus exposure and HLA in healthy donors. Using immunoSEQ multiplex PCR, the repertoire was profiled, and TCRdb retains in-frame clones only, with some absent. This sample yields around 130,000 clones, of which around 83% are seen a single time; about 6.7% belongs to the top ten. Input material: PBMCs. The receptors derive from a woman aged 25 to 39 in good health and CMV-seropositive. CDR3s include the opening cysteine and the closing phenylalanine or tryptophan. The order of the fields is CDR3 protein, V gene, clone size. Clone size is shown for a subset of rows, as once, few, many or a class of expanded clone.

CASSLMAGPNTEAFF | TRBV28 | NA
CASARGIPEAFF | TRBV28 | NA
CASSLLAGKGNEQFF | TRBV19 | NA
CASSLDRVTARLQETF | TRBV5-5 | NA
CASSMTSGSYEQYF | TRBV5-1 | NA
CASSMVTYGYTF | TRBV19 | NA
CASSYSSGSTGELFF | TRBV6-6 | few
CAWRSPRLHPPHEQFF | TRBV30 | NA
CASSPSGQGPNYGYTF | TRBV18 | once
CASSLGRLASGYTDTQYF | TRBV5-1 | NA
CASSNRFPGTSGATSYEQYF | TRBV21-1 | NA
CASSQGLAGGFPQETQYF | TRBV27 | NA
CASWPGQGATEAFF | TRBV28 | NA
CATSTRPGLALYEQYF | TRBV15 | NA
CASSLSTDRDQPQHF | TRBV27 | NA